The rows below give T cell receptor beta chains drawn from one sample of a study of cytomegalovirus exposure and HLA in healthy donors. The table came from immunoSEQ multiplex PCR; TCRdb's copy has only in-frame clones and leaves some out. The sample includes more than 85,000 clones, 81% of them seen just once. The sequencing input was PBMCs. The receptors stem from a woman aged 30 to 39 in good health and CMV-seronegative. The CDR3 runs from the conserved cysteine through the conserved F or W. The D gene is left open where the match is weak. Clone sizes are given selectively: once, few, many, or a class where the clone is expanded.

>TRBJ2-3|TRBD2|TRBV4-1|few
CASSHEREGGADTQYF
TGCGCCAGCAGCCACGAGCGGGAGGGTGGGGCAGATACGCAGTATTTT
>TRBJ2-7|.|TRBV5-4|few
CASSQGLPYEQYF
TGTGCCAGCAGCCAGGGACTCCCCTACGAGCAGTACTTC
>TRBJ1-1|.|TRBV5-1|.
CASSLAGDHRSGAEAFF
TGCGCCAGCAGCTTGGCCGGCGATCACAGGTCAGGCGCTGAAGCTTTCTTT
>TRBJ1-2|TRBD1|TRBV5-4|few
CASSLRQGASSGYTF
TGTGCCAGCAGCTTGAGGCAGGGGGCGTCGAGTGGCTACACCTTC
>TRBJ2-2|.|TRBV7-3|few
CASSLTAAGELFF
TGTGCCAGCAGCTTAACGGCAGCCGGGGAGCTGTTTTTT
>TRBJ2-3|TRBD1|TRBV14|.
CASSQGDRGFPDTQYF
TGTGCCAGCAGCCAAGGGGACAGGGGGTTCCCAGATACGCAGTATTTT
>TRBJ2-1|TRBD2|TRBV15|.
CATSRGLAGGSYNEQFF
TGTGCCACCAGCAGAGGACTAGCGGGAGGGTCCTACAATGAGCAGTTCTTC
>TRBJ1-2|TRBD1|TRBV18|once
CASSPAGGGGYTF
TGTGCCAGCTCACCAGCAGGGGGCGGTGGCTACACCTTC
>TRBJ2-7|TRBD2|TRBV27|.
CASSSSVAGGGEQYF
TGTGCCAGCAGTTCGTCCGTAGCGGGGGGAGGCGAGCAGTACTTC
>TRBJ2-1|TRBD2|TRBV7-3|.
CASSLTGGRNDEQFF
TGTGCCAGCAGCTTAACAGGCGGGAGGAACGATGAGCAGTTCTTC
>TRBJ1-2|.|TRBV7-2|.
CASSSSGGWGSGYTF
TGTGCCAGCAGCTCCTCGGGAGGATGGGGATCGGGCTACACCTTC
>TRBJ1-6|.|TRBV19|.
CASSPSGSPLHF
TGTGCCAGTAGCCCGAGTGGTTCACCCCTCCACTTT
>TRBJ2-1|.|TRBV4-3|.
CASSQDSSAYEQFF
TGCGCCAGCAGCCAAGATTCGAGCGCCTATGAGCAGTTCTTC
>TRBJ2-1|TRBD2|TRBV7-8|few
CASSATLAGGFNEQFF
TGTGCCAGCAGCGCCACCTTAGCGGGAGGATTTAATGAGCAGTTCTTC
>TRBJ2-7|TRBD1|TRBV7-9|once
CASSRQGVSDYEQYF
TGTGCCAGCAGCCGACAGGGTGTAAGTGACTACGAGCAGTACTTC
>TRBJ1-2|.|TRBV6-1|.
CASSDSGDYGYTF
TGTGCCAGCAGTGATTCAGGGGATTATGGCTACACCTTC
>TRBJ2-7|.|TRBV13|once
CASSLTGASYEQYF
TGTGCCAGCAGCTTGACAGGCGCCTCCTACGAGCAGTACTTC
>TRBJ2-5|TRBD1|TRBV5-6|.
CASSLRGTGGRETQYF
TGTGCCAGCAGCTTGCGCGGGACAGGGGGCCGAGAGACCCAGTACTTC
>TRBJ2-1|TRBD1|TRBV7-9|.
CASSLERTQGAIYNEQFF
TGTGCCAGCAGCTTAGAGCGGACTCAGGGGGCGATCTACAATGAGCAGTTCTTC
>TRBJ1-4|.|TRBV19|.
CASSLYSGVSEKLFF
TGTGCCAGTAGTCTCTACTCGGGGGTATCTGAAAAACTGTTTTTT
>TRBJ2-4|TRBD2|TRBV7-9|once
CASSSGWREGGDIQYF
TGTGCCAGCAGCTCAGGATGGCGGGAGGGGGGGGACATTCAGTACTTC
>TRBJ2-7|TRBD2|TRBV29-1|.
CSGLGLVLPGEQYF
TGCAGCGGGCTAGGACTAGTCCTCCCCGGGGAGCAGTACTTC